Sequencing of this T cell receptor (beta chain) was carried out in a study of T cells in Graves' hyperthyroidism and ophthalmopathy. Uncontrolled infection, other autoimmune disease, pregnancy and lactation each barred patients from inclusion. RNA transcripts gave rise to amplified TCR beta CDR3 regions. Carried out on the TCR CDR3, a first-round RT-PCR used the HTBI primer set. TCRdb ran MiXCR on the multiplex PCR reads and lists one entry per CDR3 protein. This sample has some 650,000 distinct CDR3 sequences, with roughly 16% found just once. The sample holds a few counts of this clonotype. Its cognate antigen is unknown. This CDR3 is built from 18 residues. V was clipped by 1 base and J by 8 bases; unmatched bases: 14. The germline CDR1 and CDR2 sequences are LNHDA and SQIVND (reference sequence). Study observations and caveats: By a 13 V-J model, ophthalmopathy was set apart from stable hyperthyroidism. The model predicted ophthalmopathy a median around six months before onset.

The TCR sequence derives from a woman between 40 and 55 years old with Graves' ophthalmopathy. The chain links TRBV19 to TRBJ1-6, with 7 nucleotides matching TRBD1. The sequenced material came from blood. This chain's CDR3 is CASSIGRDRPSSDSPLHF. The CDR3 DNA sequence: TGTGCCAGTAGTATAGGCCGGGACAGACCCTCATCGGATTCACCCCTCCACTTT.